The T cell receptor (beta chain) described here comes from a study of blood T cell repertoires in COVID-19. Produced via immunoSEQ multiplex PCR; TCRdb's table is partial and in-frame only. This table holds approximately 53,000 clones, roughly 90% found once. This CDR3 is 18 amino acids long. V was clipped by 0 bases and J by 0 bases, with 17 bases between them. Germline CDR1 LGHDT, CDR2 YNNKEL (reference sequence). The source of this sequence is a human donor in a cohort sampled during active COVID-19. The chain has TRBV3-1 (or the pseudogene TRBV3-2) and TRBJ1-2; no reliable D call. Sequenced sample: peripheral blood. CDR3 sequence reads: CASSQDYLGVAANYGYTF. In DNA form, the CDR3 reads TGTGCCAGCAGCCAAGACTATTTGGGCGTTGCAGCTAACTATGGCTACACCTTC.